This T cell receptor beta chain was identified in a study of chemoradiotherapy in HPV16-positive cancers. Across the whole study: Functional T-cell assays on a couple of HPV16-positive patients' cells defined candidate HPV-specific clones and common TCR motifs.

General study results and limits: The functional HPV-specific definition rests on just a couple of HPV16-positive patients. Candidate HPV-specific clones and E7-related TCR motifs grew in tumor during treatment.

Samples were taken several times over chemoradiotherapy. Germline CDR1 reads MNHNY; CDR2 reads SVGAGI (reference sequence). CDR3 length equals 13 residues. With V trimmed by 8 bases and J by 5 bases, 6 bases remained unmatched. Remarks on this clone: Its antigen is as yet unknown.

Assay: immunoSEQ multiplex PCR; the TCRdb copy retains only in-frame clones and omits some. The sample holds about 5,900 clones; roughly two thirds are singletons and the top ten take approximately 11%. Sampling was performed from a patient who underwent chemoradiotherapy. The sequence was collected from a human donor with HPV-associated anogenital cancer. V and J are TRBV6-6 and TRBJ1-5; 7 nucleotides match TRBD1. CDR3 nucleotide sequence: TGTGCCAGCCGCAGGGGGGAACATCAGCCCCAGCATTTT. Protein product: CASRRGEHQPQHF.